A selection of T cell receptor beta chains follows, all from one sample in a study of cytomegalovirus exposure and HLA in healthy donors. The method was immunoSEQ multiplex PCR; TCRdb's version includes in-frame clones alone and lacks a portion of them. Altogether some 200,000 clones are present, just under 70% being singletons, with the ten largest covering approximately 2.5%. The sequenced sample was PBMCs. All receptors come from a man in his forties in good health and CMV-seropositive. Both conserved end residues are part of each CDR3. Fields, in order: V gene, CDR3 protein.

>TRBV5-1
CASSRSGGGAVNEQFF
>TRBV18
CASSPSHGGTEAFF
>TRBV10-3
CAISEAGYNEQFF
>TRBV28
CASSLTGQGGPPQHF
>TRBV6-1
CASGRTSNIGELFF
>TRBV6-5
CASSLGITDPYGYTF
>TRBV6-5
CASSPAVLYEQYF
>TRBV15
CATSKDRPGANTEAFF
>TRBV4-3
CASSQEVVGGKRNEQFF
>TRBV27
CASSLEGKPYNEQFF
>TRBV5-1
CASSLGGGVWANVLTF
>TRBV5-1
CASSVPGGDTEAFF
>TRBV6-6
CASSRDTEGNQPQHF
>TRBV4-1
CASSLSGVLGYTF
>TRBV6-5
CASSRNGRDYGYTF
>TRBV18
CASSPRPGGYEQYF
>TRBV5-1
CASSSGQGETEAFF
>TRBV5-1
CASSLQGPNTGELFF
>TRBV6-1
CASVRGEGQPQHF
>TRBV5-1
CASSLEGFTYNEQFF
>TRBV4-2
CASSLGPTGSGDEAFF
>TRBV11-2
CASSLAPRGAGELFF
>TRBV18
CASSKAGGIQETQYF
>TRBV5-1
CASSLLTGMGETQYF
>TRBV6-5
CASSYWDRYNSPLHF
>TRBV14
CASSHISVDTQYF
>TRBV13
CASHQGGTGELFF
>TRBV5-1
CASSSDIYGYTF
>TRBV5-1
CASSKDRSYEQYF
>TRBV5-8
CATWHTMKNIQYF
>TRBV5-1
CASSLDSRTGNEQYF
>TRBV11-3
CASSSERGSHQYF
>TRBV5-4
CASKKSLGEGYTF
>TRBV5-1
CASSSGLAGTLAFTDTQYF
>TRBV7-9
CASRGVTEAFF
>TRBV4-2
CASSQPTGGSEAFF
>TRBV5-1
CASRPTGFYEQYF
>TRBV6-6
CASSYGNRDGTDTQYF
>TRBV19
CASSTRDRRYNQPQHF
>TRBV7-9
CASSLIGLGTYEQYF
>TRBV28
CASSTGTGPYEQYF
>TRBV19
CASSISSDSIHGYTF
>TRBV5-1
CASSPSIGTDTQYF
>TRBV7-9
CASSRDYGYTF
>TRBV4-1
CASSQGLLGGAPASLTYEQYF
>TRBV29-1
CSTQDRSNYGYTF